This T cell receptor beta chain was documented in a study of T cells after yellow fever vaccination. UMIs and a universal primer site were added when TCR cDNA was made by 5'RACE template switching. Each CDR3 protein gets one entry after TCRdb re-called the 5' RACE reads with MiXCR. The repertoire includes some 320,000 distinct CDR3 sequences, approximately 9% of them detected once, and roughly 18% sits in the top ten. This clonotype appeared a few times. The antigen is undetermined. Findings and limits, study-wide: A weaker secondary response peaked on day 5, the primary on day 15. Clones that expanded after primary vaccination mostly reappeared after the booster (96% CD4, 70% to 90% CD8). From the bulk population, abundant clonotypes could contaminate and appear within FACS-sorted repertoires.

Per the germline V gene, CDR1 is SGHTA and CDR2 is FQGNSA. The V gene end was trimmed by 5 bases and the J gene end by 8 bases; junction bases not matched to a gene: 7. This CDR3 is built from 14 residues. The rearrangement links TRBV7-2 to TRBJ1-2, with 11 bases lining up with TRBD1. The input for sequencing was PBMCs, taken on the day of the first yellow fever vaccination. This TCR was sampled from a young man who received the YFV17D yellow fever vaccine. For the CDR3, the DNA is TGTGCCAGCAGCACCGGGACAGGGGGTCGGGGCTACACCTTC. This encodes CASSTGTGGRGYTF.